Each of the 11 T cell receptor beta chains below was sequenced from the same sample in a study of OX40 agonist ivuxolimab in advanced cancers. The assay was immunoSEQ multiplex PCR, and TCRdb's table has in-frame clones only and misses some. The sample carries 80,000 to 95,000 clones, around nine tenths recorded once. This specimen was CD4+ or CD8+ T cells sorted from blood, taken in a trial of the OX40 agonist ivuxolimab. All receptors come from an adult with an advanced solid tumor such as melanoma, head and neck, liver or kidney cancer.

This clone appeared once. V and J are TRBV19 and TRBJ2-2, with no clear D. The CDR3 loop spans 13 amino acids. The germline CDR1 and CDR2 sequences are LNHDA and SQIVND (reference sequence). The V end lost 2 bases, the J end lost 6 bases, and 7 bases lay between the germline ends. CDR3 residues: CASSILGAGELFF. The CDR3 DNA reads TGTGCCAGTAGTATATTGGGTGCCGGGGAGCTGTTTTTT. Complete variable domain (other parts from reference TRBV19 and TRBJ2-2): DGGITQSPKYLFRKEGQNVTLSCEQNLNHDAMYWYRQDPGQGLRLIYYSQIVNDFQKGDIAEGYSVSREKKESFPLTVTSAQKNPTAFYLCASSILGAGELFFGEGSRLTVL.

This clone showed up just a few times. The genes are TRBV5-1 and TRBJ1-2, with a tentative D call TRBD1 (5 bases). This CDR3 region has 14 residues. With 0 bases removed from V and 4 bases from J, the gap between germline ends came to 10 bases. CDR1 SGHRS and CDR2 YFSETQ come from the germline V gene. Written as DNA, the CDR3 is TGCGCCAGCAGCTTGGGAGGAGGGACCTATGGCTACACCTTC. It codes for CASSLGGGTYGYTF.

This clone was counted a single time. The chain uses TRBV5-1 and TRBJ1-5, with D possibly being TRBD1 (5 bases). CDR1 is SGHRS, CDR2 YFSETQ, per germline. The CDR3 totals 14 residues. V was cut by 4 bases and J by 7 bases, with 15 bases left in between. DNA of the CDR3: TGCGCCAGCAGCCAACGGGGGTTTGACCAGCCCCAGCATTTT. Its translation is CASSQRGFDQPQHF.

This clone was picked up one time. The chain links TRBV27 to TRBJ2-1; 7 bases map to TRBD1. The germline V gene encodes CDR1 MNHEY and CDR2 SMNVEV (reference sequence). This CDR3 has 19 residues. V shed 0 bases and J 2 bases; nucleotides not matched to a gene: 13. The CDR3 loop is CASSLSLDRAEGTYNEQFF. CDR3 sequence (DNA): TGTGCCAGCAGTTTATCCCTCGACAGGGCTGAGGGAACCTACAATGAGCAGTTCTTC.

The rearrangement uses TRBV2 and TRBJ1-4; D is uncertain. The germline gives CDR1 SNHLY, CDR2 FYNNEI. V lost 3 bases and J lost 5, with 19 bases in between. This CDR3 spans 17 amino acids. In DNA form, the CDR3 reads TGTGCCAGCAGTGACTTAGTGCAGGCCGGAGTCAATGAAAAACTGTTTTTT. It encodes CASSDLVQAGVNEKLFF. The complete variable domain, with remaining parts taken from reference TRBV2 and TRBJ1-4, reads EPEVTQTPSHQVTQMGQEVILRCVPISNHLYFYWYRQILGQKVEFLVSFYNNEISEKSEIFDDQFSVERPDGSNFTLKIRSTKLEDSAMYFCASSDLVQAGVNEKLFFGSGTQLSVL.

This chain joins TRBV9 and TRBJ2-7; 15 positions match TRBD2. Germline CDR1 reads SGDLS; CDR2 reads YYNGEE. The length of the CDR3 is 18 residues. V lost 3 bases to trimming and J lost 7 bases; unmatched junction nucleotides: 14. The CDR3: CASSASGTSGGLSREQYF. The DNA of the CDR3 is TGTGCCAGCAGCGCCTCCGGGACTAGCGGGGGGCTCTCTAGGGAGCAGTACTTC.

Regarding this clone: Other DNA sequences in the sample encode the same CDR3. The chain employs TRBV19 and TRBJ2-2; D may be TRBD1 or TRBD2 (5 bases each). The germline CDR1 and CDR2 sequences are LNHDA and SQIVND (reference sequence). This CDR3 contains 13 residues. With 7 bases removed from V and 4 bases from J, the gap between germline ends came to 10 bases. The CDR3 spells CASTGRVTGELFF. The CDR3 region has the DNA TGTGCCAGTACGGGACGGGTCACCGGGGAGCTGTTTTTT.

DNA of the CDR3: TGTGCCAGTAGTCACGCCGGGTCCAGGGGGGACAACTATGGCTACACCTTC. Protein: CASSHAGSRGDNYGYTF. This sequence joins TRBV19 and TRBJ1-2; 7 nucleotides align to TRBD1. J gave up 2 bases and V 5 bases, and 14 bases lay outside the gene matches. From germline, CDR1 is LNHDA and CDR2 SQIVND (reference sequence). The CDR3 is 17 residues long.

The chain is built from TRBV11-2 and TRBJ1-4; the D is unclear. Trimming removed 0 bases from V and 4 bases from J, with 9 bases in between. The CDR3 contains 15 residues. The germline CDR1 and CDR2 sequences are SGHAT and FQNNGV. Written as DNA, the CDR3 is TGTGCCAGCAGCTTAGATGGCGAGCTTAATGAAAAACTGTTTTTT. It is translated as CASSLDGELNEKLFF.

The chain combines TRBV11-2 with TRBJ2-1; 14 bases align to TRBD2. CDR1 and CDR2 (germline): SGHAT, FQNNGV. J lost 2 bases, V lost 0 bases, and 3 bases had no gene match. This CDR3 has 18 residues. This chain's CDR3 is CASSLDRTSGRTYNEQFF. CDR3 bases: TGTGCCAGCAGCTTAGATCGGACTAGCGGGAGGACCTACAATGAGCAGTTCTTC.

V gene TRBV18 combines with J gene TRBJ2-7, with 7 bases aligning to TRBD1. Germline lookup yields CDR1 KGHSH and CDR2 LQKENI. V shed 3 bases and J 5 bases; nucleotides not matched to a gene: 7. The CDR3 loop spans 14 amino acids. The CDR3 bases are TGTGCCAGCTCACCCACCGGGACAGCTCACGAGCAGTACTTC. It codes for CASSPTGTAHEQYF.